A selection of T cell receptor beta chains follows, all from one sample in a study of shared clonotypes between healthy human individuals. Sequencing used immunoSEQ multiplex PCR; TCRdb keeps in-frame clones, though not all of them. The sample consists of some 2,500,000 clones, just under 95% of them appearing once. Sequenced: naive CD4+ T cells from PBMCs. These TCRs come from a man aged 18-30 years in good health. Some clones in this sample may be carry-over from other donors' samples. Both conserved end residues are part of each CDR3. Each record gives: D gene, V gene, clone size, J gene, CDR3 protein, CDR3 DNA. The D gene is left open where the match is weak. Size is stated for part of the rows, as once, few or many counts, or as a class when the clone is expanded.

d_call: NA; v_call: TRBV10-3; clone_size: NA; j_call: TRBJ2-1; cdr3_aa: CAIRPDGVNEQFF; cdr3_nt: TGTGCCATCAGACCGGACGGTGTAAATGAGCAGTTCTTC
d_call: NA; v_call: TRBV5-8; clone_size: NA; j_call: TRBJ2-1; cdr3_aa: CASSYIVAAFQRDEQFF; cdr3_nt: TGTGCCAGCAGCTACATCGTCGCGGCCTTCCAGAGGGATGAGCAGTTCTTC
d_call: TRBD1; v_call: TRBV19; clone_size: NA; j_call: TRBJ2-1; cdr3_aa: CASSRLDRGNEQFF; cdr3_nt: TGTGCCAGTAGTAGACTCGACAGGGGGAATGAGCAGTTCTTC
d_call: NA; v_call: TRBV5-4; clone_size: NA; j_call: TRBJ1-2; cdr3_aa: CASSSVGPTNYGYTF; cdr3_nt: TGTGCCAGCAGCTCCGTGGGCCCAACTAACTATGGCTACACCTTC
d_call: NA; v_call: TRBV21-1; clone_size: NA; j_call: TRBJ2-2; cdr3_aa: CASSKTRAENTGELFF; cdr3_nt: TGTGCCAGCAGCAAAACGAGGGCCGAGAACACCGGGGAGCTGTTTTTT
d_call: NA; v_call: TRBV6-1; clone_size: NA; j_call: TRBJ2-5; cdr3_aa: CASSVVLDSTQYF; cdr3_nt: TGTGCCAGCAGTGTCGTCCTCGACAGCACCCAGTACTTC
d_call: NA; v_call: TRBV27; clone_size: NA; j_call: TRBJ2-7; cdr3_aa: CASSPRTALREQYF; cdr3_nt: TGTGCCAGCAGTCCCCGGACAGCTCTACGCGAGCAGTACTTC
d_call: NA; v_call: TRBV7-2; clone_size: NA; j_call: TRBJ2-5; cdr3_aa: CASSFGPTETQYF; cdr3_nt: TGTGCCAGCAGCTTTGGGCCCACGGAGACCCAGTACTTC
d_call: NA; v_call: TRBV30; clone_size: NA; j_call: TRBJ2-4; cdr3_aa: CAWSVLAKNIQYF; cdr3_nt: TGTGCCTGGAGTGTTCTAGCCAAAAACATTCAGTACTTC
d_call: TRBD1; v_call: TRBV4-1; clone_size: once; j_call: TRBJ2-7; cdr3_aa: CASSQDTPLTGRVYEQYF; cdr3_nt: TGCGCCAGCAGCCAAGATACTCCCCTGACAGGGCGCGTTTACGAGCAGTACTTC
d_call: TRBD2; v_call: TRBV9; clone_size: NA; j_call: TRBJ2-3; cdr3_aa: CASSVVAGGQADTQYF; cdr3_nt: TGTGCCAGCAGCGTAGTGGCGGGAGGGCAAGCTGATACGCAGTATTTT
d_call: TRBD1; v_call: TRBV7-2; clone_size: NA; j_call: TRBJ2-7; cdr3_aa: CASSPGQGTYEQYF; cdr3_nt: TGTGCCAGCTCGCCGGGACAGGGAACCTACGAGCAGTACTTC
d_call: TRBD2; v_call: TRBV5-1; clone_size: NA; j_call: TRBJ2-5; cdr3_aa: CASIQSGSGETQYF; cdr3_nt: TGCGCCAGCATCCAAAGCGGGAGCGGAGAGACCCAGTACTTC
d_call: NA; v_call: TRBV18; clone_size: NA; j_call: TRBJ1-5; cdr3_aa: CASSPNLDSSNQPQHF; cdr3_nt: TGTGCCAGCTCACCAAACTTGGACAGTAGCAATCAGCCCCAGCATTTT
d_call: NA; v_call: TRBV29-1; clone_size: NA; j_call: TRBJ1-4; cdr3_aa: CSVEGGPAGEKLFF; cdr3_nt: TGCAGCGTTGAAGGGGGCCCGGCGGGTGAAAAACTGTTTTTT
d_call: NA; v_call: TRBV2; clone_size: NA; j_call: TRBJ1-2; cdr3_aa: CASRRAVDGYTF; cdr3_nt: TGTGCCAGCAGGAGGGCGGTGGATGGCTACACCTTC
d_call: NA; v_call: TRBV27; clone_size: NA; j_call: TRBJ2-1; cdr3_aa: CASSWLALSYNEQFF; cdr3_nt: TGTGCCAGCAGTTGGTTGGCTCTCTCCTACAATGAGCAGTTCTTC
d_call: TRBD2; v_call: TRBV2; clone_size: NA; j_call: TRBJ2-2; cdr3_aa: CASNLAGGPGTGELFF; cdr3_nt: TGTGCCAGCAATCTAGCGGGAGGGCCGGGCACCGGGGAGCTGTTTTTT
d_call: NA; v_call: TRBV19; clone_size: NA; j_call: TRBJ1-5; cdr3_aa: CASSTNDPISNQPQHF; cdr3_nt: TGTGCCAGTAGTACCAACGACCCGATTAGCAATCAGCCCCAGCATTTT
d_call: NA; v_call: TRBV7-8; clone_size: NA; j_call: TRBJ1-5; cdr3_aa: CASSLADTGGGQPQHF; cdr3_nt: TGTGCCAGCAGCTTAGCAGACACGGGGGGTGGTCAGCCCCAGCATTTT
d_call: TRBD1; v_call: TRBV18; clone_size: NA; j_call: TRBJ2-2; cdr3_aa: CASSPDRGSTGELFF; cdr3_nt: TGTGCCAGCTCACCGGACAGGGGATCCACCGGGGAGCTGTTTTTT
d_call: TRBD2; v_call: TRBV5-1; clone_size: NA; j_call: TRBJ2-3; cdr3_aa: CASSSLAGGITDTQYF; cdr3_nt: TGCGCCAGCAGCTCTTTAGCGGGAGGAATCACAGATACGCAGTATTTT
d_call: NA; v_call: TRBV5-1; clone_size: NA; j_call: TRBJ2-2; cdr3_aa: CASSLGPGTGELFF; cdr3_nt: TGCGCCAGCAGCTTGGGTCCGGGCACCGGGGAGCTGTTTTTT
d_call: NA; v_call: TRBV4-1; clone_size: NA; j_call: TRBJ1-1; cdr3_aa: CASSQEIGRMNTEAFF; cdr3_nt: TGCGCCAGCAGCCAAGAGATCGGGAGAATGAACACTGAAGCTTTCTTT
d_call: NA; v_call: TRBV7-8; clone_size: NA; j_call: TRBJ1-1; cdr3_aa: CASSPGPAHGNTEAFF; cdr3_nt: TGTGCCAGCAGCCCGGGACCAGCCCATGGGAACACTGAAGCTTTCTTT
d_call: NA; v_call: TRBV18; clone_size: NA; j_call: TRBJ1-1; cdr3_aa: CASSPLGNTEAFF; cdr3_nt: TGTGCCAGCTCACCATTAGGGAACACTGAAGCTTTCTTT
d_call: TRBD2; v_call: TRBV9; clone_size: NA; j_call: TRBJ2-4; cdr3_aa: CASSLLSGRAWGWDKNIQYF; cdr3_nt: TGTGCCAGCAGCCTACTTAGCGGGAGGGCTTGGGGGTGGGACAAAAACATTCAGTACTTC
d_call: NA; v_call: TRBV2; clone_size: NA; j_call: TRBJ2-7; cdr3_aa: CASSVLRDWNRF; cdr3_nt: TGTGCCAGCAGTGTCCTTAGGGATTGGAACCGCTTC
d_call: NA; v_call: TRBV4-2; clone_size: NA; j_call: TRBJ2-7; cdr3_aa: CASSPRYLKGSGIPYEQYF; cdr3_nt: TGTGCCAGCAGCCCCAGATACCTCAAGGGGAGCGGAATTCCCTACGAGCAGTACTTC
d_call: NA; v_call: TRBV2; clone_size: few; j_call: TRBJ1-1; cdr3_aa: CASRPEEGWGTEAFF; cdr3_nt: TGTGCCAGCAGACCCGAAGAAGGGTGGGGGACTGAAGCTTTCTTT
d_call: NA; v_call: TRBV4-3; clone_size: NA; j_call: TRBJ1-4; cdr3_aa: CASSQEWEGGHVPRGKLFF; cdr3_nt: TGCGCCAGCAGCCAAGAGTGGGAAGGGGGACATGTTCCGCGTGGAAAACTGTTTTTT
d_call: TRBD2; v_call: TRBV5-4; clone_size: NA; j_call: TRBJ2-5; cdr3_aa: CASGTSGLQETQYF; cdr3_nt: TGTGCCAGCGGGACTAGCGGACTACAAGAGACCCAGTACTTC
d_call: NA; v_call: TRBV5-1; clone_size: NA; j_call: TRBJ2-3; cdr3_aa: CASSIPPGYTQYF; cdr3_nt: TGCGCCAGCAGCATCCCCCCGGGTTATACGCAGTATTTT
d_call: TRBD2; v_call: TRBV2; clone_size: NA; j_call: TRBJ2-2; cdr3_aa: CASSGSVPGELFF; cdr3_nt: TGTGCCAGTAGCGGGAGCGTCCCCGGGGAGCTGTTTTTT
d_call: NA; v_call: TRBV2; clone_size: NA; j_call: TRBJ1-5; cdr3_aa: CASSRRRWGQPQHF; cdr3_nt: TGTGCCAGCAGCCGGAGGCGGTGGGGTCAGCCCCAGCATTTT
d_call: TRBD2; v_call: TRBV5-1; clone_size: NA; j_call: TRBJ2-5; cdr3_aa: CASSFPGLAGVRETQYF; cdr3_nt: TGCGCCAGCAGCTTCCCAGGACTAGCGGGAGTCCGGGAGACCCAGTACTTC
d_call: NA; v_call: TRBV27; clone_size: NA; j_call: TRBJ1-2; cdr3_aa: CASSLFGDPYYGYTF; cdr3_nt: TGTGCCAGCAGTTTATTCGGGGACCCCTACTATGGCTACACCTTC
d_call: NA; v_call: TRBV5-1; clone_size: NA; j_call: TRBJ2-5; cdr3_aa: CASSSVGASGETQYF; cdr3_nt: TGCGCCAGCAGCTCGGTGGGGGCCTCGGGAGAGACCCAGTACTTC
d_call: NA; v_call: TRBV2; clone_size: NA; j_call: TRBJ1-2; cdr3_aa: CASSESNYGYTF; cdr3_nt: TGTGCCAGCAGTGAATCCAACTATGGCTACACCTTC
d_call: NA; v_call: TRBV18; clone_size: NA; j_call: TRBJ2-1; cdr3_aa: CASSPLILKGSYNEQFF; cdr3_nt: TGTGCCAGCTCACCCCTCATCCTCAAGGGCTCCTACAATGAGCAGTTCTTC
d_call: TRBD1; v_call: TRBV7-3; clone_size: NA; j_call: TRBJ2-3; cdr3_aa: CASSFTGQGSADTQYF; cdr3_nt: TGTGCCAGCAGCTTCACGGGACAGGGTTCGGCAGATACGCAGTATTTT
d_call: NA; v_call: TRBV28; clone_size: NA; j_call: TRBJ1-1; cdr3_aa: CASSPIFNTRNTEAFF; cdr3_nt: TGTGCCAGCAGCCCAATCTTCAACACTCGGAACACTGAAGCTTTCTTT
d_call: TRBD1; v_call: TRBV7-2; clone_size: NA; j_call: TRBJ2-1; cdr3_aa: CASSLRDREQFF; cdr3_nt: TGTGCCAGCAGCTTGAGGGACAGAGAGCAGTTCTTC
d_call: TRBD1; v_call: TRBV5-8; clone_size: NA; j_call: TRBJ1-2; cdr3_aa: CASSSPGQGAEGYTF; cdr3_nt: TGTGCCAGCAGCTCCCCGGGACAGGGGGCTGAAGGCTACACCTTC
d_call: TRBD2; v_call: TRBV19; clone_size: NA; j_call: TRBJ2-1; cdr3_aa: CASSPLAGGDNEQFF; cdr3_nt: TGTGCCAGTAGTCCACTAGCGGGAGGCGACAATGAGCAGTTCTTC
d_call: NA; v_call: TRBV5-6; clone_size: NA; j_call: TRBJ2-5; cdr3_aa: CASSWGGETQYF; cdr3_nt: TGTGCCAGCAGCTGGGGTGGGGAGACCCAGTACTTC
d_call: NA; v_call: TRBV19; clone_size: NA; j_call: TRBJ1-1; cdr3_aa: CASSQRRGSGEAFF; cdr3_nt: TGTGCCAGTAGCCAGAGACGGGGTTCGGGGGAAGCTTTCTTT
d_call: NA; v_call: TRBV28; clone_size: NA; j_call: TRBJ2-5; cdr3_aa: CASSRAGSRQETQYF; cdr3_nt: TGTGCCAGCAGCAGGGCGGGGTCACGTCAAGAGACCCAGTACTTC
d_call: TRBD1; v_call: TRBV6-6; clone_size: NA; j_call: TRBJ2-7; cdr3_aa: CASSYTGQGREQYF; cdr3_nt: TGTGCCAGCAGTTACACCGGACAGGGGCGCGAGCAGTACTTC
d_call: NA; v_call: TRBV18; clone_size: NA; j_call: TRBJ1-1; cdr3_aa: CASSPSRDNTEAFF; cdr3_nt: TGTGCCAGCTCACCTAGCAGGGACAACACTGAAGCTTTCTTT